Following are 29 T cell receptor beta chains from one sample sequenced in a study of blood T cells in healthy people across ages. Primers used in a second PCR of roughly 6 to 12 cycles were a sample-barcoded 5' primer and a J-beta primer mix. One entry per CDR3 protein results from TCRdb running MiXCR on the 5' RACE reads. This sample has some 1.4 million distinct CDR3 sequences, with 42% found just once. Material for sequencing was blood. These receptors all come from a woman aged 18-29 years in good health.

This CDR3 is CASSQPLSLRGDNEQFF. The CDR3 nucleotides are TGCGCCAGCAGCCAACCATTATCCCTAAGAGGCGACAATGAGCAGTTCTTC. The chain uses TRBV4-1 and TRBJ2-1, with unresolved D. CDR3 size: 17 residues. V shed 2 bases and J shed 5 bases, with 19 bases lying between them. The V gene's germline CDR1 is MGHRA and CDR2 YSYEKL.

This clonotype was counted a single time. The J gene is TRBJ1-6, the V gene TRBV3-1; D remains unclear. Germline lookup yields CDR1 LGHDT and CDR2 YNNKEL (reference sequence). Between the trimmed V and J ends, which lost 1 base and 8 bases, there was a span of 6 bases. This CDR3 spans 13 amino acids. The CDR3 coding sequence is TGTGCCAGCAGCCAAGGACCAGATTCACCCCTCCACTTT. This translates into CASSQGPDSPLHF.

The chain is built from TRBV7-8 and TRBJ2-7; TRBD2 matches at 13 bases. Looked up from germline, CDR1 is SGHVS and CDR2 is FQNEAQ. This CDR3 spans 17 amino acids. The J segment lost 3 bases and the V segment lost 2 bases, leaving 7 bases of the junction unmatched. CDR3 in amino acids: CASSLLTSGGYLYEQYF. The CDR3 DNA sequence: TGTGCCAGCAGCTTATTGACTAGCGGGGGGTACCTCTACGAGCAGTACTTC.

The chain has TRBV28 and TRBJ2-3; D perhaps matches TRBD2 (7 bases). Trimming took off 6 bases at V and 7 bases at J, with 17 bases between the two ends. This CDR3 comprises 14 residues. CDR1 is MDHEN and CDR2 is SYDVKM in the germline V gene. Here the CDR3 reads CASSVGRGPYTQYF. CDR3 coding DNA: TGTGCCAGCAGCGTCGGGCGGGGGCCCTATACGCAGTATTTT.

This clonotype was picked up one time. The chain links TRBV28 to TRBJ1-2; D may be TRBD1 (6 bases). Trimming removed 5 bases at V and 8 bases at J, with 18 bases between. Per the germline V gene, CDR1 is MDHEN and CDR2 is SYDVKM. The CDR3 is 14 amino acids. Here the CDR3 reads CASSLGGIGGGYTF. The CDR3 nucleotides are TGTGCCAGCAGTCTGGGGGGAATCGGGGGCGGCTACACCTTC.

The chain combines TRBV7-9 with TRBJ2-3; D is undetermined. Germline lookup yields CDR1 SEHNR and CDR2 FQNEAQ (reference sequence). This CDR3 region has 17 residues. V was shortened by 3 bases and J by 0 bases, with 16 bases between the two germline ends. This chain's CDR3 is CASSFGSMVTSTDTQYF. The CDR3 bases are TGTGCCAGCAGCTTCGGGTCAATGGTGACTAGCACAGATACGCAGTATTTT.

Remarks on this clonotype: One end of the junction does not line up with germline, which may come from a read error. The rearrangement links TRBV10-3 to TRBJ2-6; D unclear. This CDR3 has 15 amino acids. Germline V CDR1 and CDR2: ENHRY, SYGVKD. CDR3 protein: CVISEFAAGANVLTF. DNA for the CDR3: TGTGTCATCAGTGAGTTTGCGGCTGGGGCCAACGTCCTGACTTTC.

This rearrangement joins TRBV12-3 or TRBV12-4 to TRBJ1-5, with D hard to call. CDR3 length: 14 amino acids. Trimming stripped 8 bases from V and 1 base from J, with 12 bases between. The CDR3 sequence: CASSLPGSNQPQHF. The CDR3 DNA reads as TGTGCCAGCTCTCTACCGGGCAGCAATCAGCCCCAGCATTTT.

The J gene is TRBJ2-7, the V gene TRBV30; D remains unclear. CDR3 length: 11 amino acids. Germline loops: CDR1 GTSNPN, CDR2 SVGIG (reference sequence). Trimming pared 8 bases from V and 0 bases from J, leaving 8 bases between. The CDR3 reads CAGVSSYEQYF. The DNA for the CDR3 is TGTGCCGGGGTGAGCTCCTACGAGCAGTACTTC.

With regard to this clonotype: Mismatch with germline at one junction end may stem from a read error. V and J are TRBV30 and TRBJ2-4; tentatively, D is TRBD2 (5 bases). The end of the DNA fits TRBJ2-7 better, so the J call may be wrong. CDR1 GTSNPN and CDR2 SVGIG come from the germline V gene (reference sequence). The CDR3 runs 15 residues. The CDR3 coding sequence is TGTGCCGGGAGTGTACGAGGTTCTTTAACCTACGAGCAGTACTTC. This encodes CAGSVRGSLTYEQYF.

This clonotype came up a few times. The chain combines TRBV5-1 with TRBJ1-2; 7 bases match TRBD1. This CDR3 region has 17 residues. Germline assignment: CDR1 SGHRS and CDR2 YFSETQ. V was pared by 0 bases and J by 0 bases, with 8 bases of the junction left unmatched. This CDR3 reads CASSLATKQGSNYGYTF. The DNA of the CDR3 is TGCGCCAGCAGCTTGGCCACCAAACAGGGGTCTAACTATGGCTACACCTTC.

This rearrangement joins TRBV5-1 to TRBJ2-7; 8 bases fit TRBD2. The germline gives CDR1 SGHRS, CDR2 YFSETQ. The CDR3 is made up of 14 amino acids. Trimming took 6 bases from V and 1 from J; bases not matched to a gene: 6. CDR3: CASNEREWSYEQYF. DNA for the CDR3: TGCGCCAGCAACGAGCGGGAGTGGTCCTACGAGCAGTACTTC.

The chain couples TRBV19 to TRBJ2-1, with D perhaps assigned TRBD1 or TRBD2 (5 bases each). The CDR3 is 12 amino acids. V was pared by 4 bases and J by 13 bases, with 14 bases between. Germline CDR1 reads LNHDA; CDR2 reads SQIVND (reference sequence). The CDR3 DNA reads as TGTGCCAGTAGTACCGGGACCCTTACCCAGTTCTTC. Amino acids: CASSTGTLTQFF.

V gene TRBV3-1 combines with J gene TRBJ1-2; TRBD1 aligns across 8 bases. Germline CDR1 reads LGHDT; CDR2 reads YNNKEL (reference sequence). The CDR3 consists of 16 residues. Unmatched junction bases numbered 11, after V lost 4 bases and J lost 4 bases. The DNA for the CDR3 is TGTGCCAGCAGCCGGAGGACAGGGAGGGATGGCTATGGCTACACCTTC. Translated: CASSRRTGRDGYGYTF. The full variable domain, with the rest looked up from reference TRBV3-1 and TRBJ1-2, is DTAVSQTPKYLVTQMGNDKSIKCEQNLGHDTMYWYKQDSKKFLKIMFSYNNKELIINETVPNRFSPKSPDKAHLNLHINSLELGDSAVYFCASSRRTGRDGYGYTFGSGTRLTVV.

In this sample, this clonotype turned up a few times. The J gene is TRBJ2-1, the V gene TRBV7-9; D gene unclear. This CDR3 region has 13 residues. V lost 1 base, J lost 9 bases, and 10 bases lay in between. Germline CDR1 SEHNR, CDR2 FQNEAQ (reference sequence). The CDR3 DNA is TGTGCCAGCAGCTTAGTGGAAGAGAGTGAGCAGTTCTTC. Its protein is CASSLVEESEQFF.

This clonotype was recorded only once. V gene TRBV5-1 combines with J gene TRBJ2-5; possibly TRBD1 or TRBD2 for D (5 bases each). The better agreement between TRBJ2-4 and the DNA end casts doubt on the J call. Germline assignment: CDR1 SGHRS and CDR2 YFSETQ. The CDR3 consists of 16 residues. The CDR3 sequence is CASSFLVGDPPDIQYF. The DNA for the CDR3 is TGCGCCAGCAGCTTCCTTGTGGGGGACCCCCCAGACATTCAGTACTTC.

This chain connects TRBV4-1 to TRBJ1-6; D gene ambiguous. Trimming stripped 0 bases from V and 11 bases from J, with 29 bases between. There are 20 residues in the CDR3. Germline V lookup: CDR1 MGHRA, CDR2 YSYEKL. The CDR3 DNA follows: TGCGCCAGCAGCCAAGATCTTTATTGGGAGGGAAAAAGGGTAGACCCACCCCTCCACTTT. It specifies CASSQDLYWEGKRVDPPLHF.

The V call is TRBV6-5, the J call TRBJ2-7; 9 bases agree with TRBD1. V lost 5 bases to trimming and J lost 4 bases; unmatched junction nucleotides: 6. Germline CDR1 and CDR2: MNHEY and SVGAGI. This CDR3 is built from 14 residues. The CDR3 here is CASSTRDRVYEQYF. CDR3 DNA sequence: TGTGCCAGCAGTACCCGGGACAGGGTTTACGAGCAGTACTTC.

This clonotype has a handful of counts. V is TRBV6-2 or TRBV6-3 and J is TRBJ1-5; 9 bases agree with TRBD1. Germline loops: CDR1 MNHEY, CDR2 SVGEGT. After removal of 2 bases from V and 6 bases from J, the junction contained 5 bases not matched to a gene. The CDR3 is made up of 15 amino acids. This CDR3 is CASSYPGQGTQPQHF. The CDR3 DNA reads as TGTGCCAGCAGTTACCCCGGACAGGGGACTCAGCCCCAGCATTTT.

V and J are TRBV7-9 and TRBJ2-1; maybe TRBD2 (5 bases). TRBJ2-7 explains the end of the DNA better; the J call may be wrong. This CDR3 is 14 amino acids long. Germline CDR1 reads SEHNR; CDR2 reads FQNEAQ (reference sequence). This CDR3 reads CASPERDSYNEQYF. The CDR3 coding sequence is TGTGCCAGCCCTGAGAGGGATTCCTACAATGAGCAGTACTTC.

V and J are TRBV6-6 and TRBJ2-5, with 9 nucleotides matching TRBD1. The CDR3 extends over 15 amino acids. Germline CDR1 and CDR2: MNHNY and SVGAGI (reference sequence). After removal of 6 bases from V and 0 bases from J, the junction contained 5 bases not matched to a gene. CDR3 nucleotides: TGTGCCAGCAGATTGACAGGGGGGCACCAAGAGACCCAGTACTTC. It codes for CASRLTGGHQETQYF.

This clonotype is a singleton in its sample. This chain links TRBV12-3 or TRBV12-4 with TRBJ2-2, with D tentatively TRBD2 (7 bases). Trimming shortened V by 1 base and J by 4 bases, and 13 bases separated the two germline ends. The length of the CDR3 is 16 residues. CDR3 sequence: CASSLVGGLATGELFF. CDR3 DNA: TGTGCCAGCAGTTTAGTCGGGGGGCTGGCCACCGGGGAGCTGTTTTTT.

The chain uses TRBV5-1 and TRBJ2-1, with a weak D call TRBD2 (7 bases). Trimming cost V 4 bases and J 7 bases, with 21 bases left between them. There are 16 residues in the CDR3. Germline CDR1 SGHRS, CDR2 YFSETQ. The CDR3 is CASSLGGAGVNNEQFF. CDR3 DNA: TGCGCCAGCAGCCTTGGGGGCGCGGGAGTTAATAATGAGCAGTTCTTC.

This clonotype showed up just a few times. The chain links TRBV7-9 to TRBJ2-1; D is undetermined. CDR3 length equals 13 residues. Germline V CDR1 and CDR2: SEHNR, FQNEAQ (reference sequence). Trimming removed 3 bases from V and 10 bases from J, with 13 bases in between. CDR3 sequence (DNA): TGTGCCAGCAGCTTGTCTTCCGGAGCAGAGCAGTTCTTC. Its translation: CASSLSSGAEQFF.

The chain links TRBV21-1 to TRBJ2-5; TRBD2, the table's D call, was not compared with the DNA. TRBV21-1 is a known pseudogene. The CDR3 totals 18 residues. Here the CDR3 DNA reads TGTGCCAGCAGTCAGACTGGGAGGGTAGCCCCCGGGCAAGAGACCCAGTACTTC. Protein sequence: CASSQTGRVAPGQETQYF.

The chain has TRBV6-5 and TRBJ1-4; no clear D. The CDR3 totals 14 residues. Trimming left V 2 bases short and J 2 bases short, with 6 bases between. Germline V gene lookup returns CDR1 MNHEY and CDR2 SVGAGI. The DNA for the CDR3 is TGTGCCAGCAGTTACGCCCTTACTAATGAAAAACTGTTTTTT. Amino acid sequence: CASSYALTNEKLFF.

This clonotype turned up a few times. This chain joins TRBV12-3 or TRBV12-4 and TRBJ2-2; TRBD2 aligns across 8 bases. There are 17 residues in the CDR3. J lost 5 bases, V lost 2 bases, and 10 bases had no gene match. In DNA, the CDR3 is TGTGCCAGCAGTTTAAAAGGGAGCGGGAGAGTGACCGGGGAGCTGTTTTTT. It is translated as CASSLKGSGRVTGELFF.

J is TRBJ1-2 and V is TRBV29-1; a weak D match, TRBD1 (6 bases). The CDR3 spans 18 residues. Germline lookup yields CDR1 SQVTM and CDR2 ANQGSEA. The V gene lost 0 bases and the J gene lost 7 bases, with 27 bases spanning the gap. The CDR3 sequence is CSVEEIKTGTGQFLGYTF. The CDR3 DNA reads TGCAGCGTTGAAGAGATCAAAACGGGAACAGGGCAGTTTCTTGGCTACACCTTC.

This chain uses TRBV9 with TRBJ2-5, with 9 bases matching TRBD2. The J call may be mistaken, given a closer DNA end match to TRBJ2-7. There are 15 residues in the CDR3. Germline CDR1 SGDLS, CDR2 YYNGEE. The DNA for the CDR3 is TGTGCCAGCAGCGTATCCGGACTAGCGAACTACGAGCAGTACTTC. It translates to CASSVSGLANYEQYF.